The clone carrying this T cell receptor (beta chain) was counted a few times. The sample belongs to a study of blood T cell repertoires in COVID-19. Study-level information: COVID-19 samples, acute and convalescent, were from the United States, Italy and Spain. In each case, the material was cDNA or gDNA derived from T cells, B-cell-depleted T cells, or PBMCs.

How the authors handled the data: Reference gene primers were amplified, and this amplification served to estimate nucleated cell counts. Some clones are missing from TCRdb's copy, which holds only in-frame ones; the method was immunoSEQ multiplex PCR. V, J and clone size are those of that table, while D and trimming were read from the DNA. This sample has about 200,000 clones, with approximately 81% found just once. V was clipped by 3 bases and J by 4 bases, with 10 bases between them. Germline CDR1 LNHDA, CDR2 SQIVND (reference sequence). CDR3 size: 14 residues. Sequencing input: peripheral blood. The sequence derives from an elderly woman with acute or convalescent COVID-19. The rearrangement joins TRBV19 to TRBJ2-1, with a weak D call TRBD1 (6 bases). This CDR3 is CASSIGGGYNEQFF. CDR3 nucleotides: TGTGCCAGTAGTATTGGGGGCGGGTACAATGAGCAGTTCTTC. Using reference TRBV19 and TRBJ2-1 for the parts outside the CDR3, the full variable domain is DGGITQSPKYLFRKEGQNVTLSCEQNLNHDAMYWYRQDPGQGLRLIYYSQIVNDFQKGDIAEGYSVSREKKESFPLTVTSAQKNPTAFYLCASSIGGGYNEQFFGPGTRLTVL.